Presented here are 9 T cell receptor beta chains from one specimen sequenced in a study of T cells in Graves' hyperthyroidism and ophthalmopathy. RNA transcripts served as the template for amplifying TCR beta CDR3 regions. With the HTBI primer set, the TCR CDR3 went through a first round of RT-PCR. MiXCR was run by TCRdb on the multiplex PCR reads, yielding one entry per CDR3 protein. Altogether fewer than 110,000 distinct CDR3 sequences are present, 40% to 50% being singletons, with the ten largest covering roughly 26%. The material sequenced was blood. These receptor sequences come from a man between 40 and 49 years old with Graves' hyperthyroidism.

A remark on this clonotype: With a much larger clone just one base away, this may be a read error. CDR3 protein: CASSLASRGPGANVLTF. CDR3 nucleotide sequence: TGTGCCAGCAGCTTGGCAAGTCGGGGTCCTGGGGCCAACGTCCTGACTTTC. The chain employs TRBV11-2 and TRBJ2-6; TRBD2 might be the D (5 bases). The CDR3 covers 17 residues. V lost 3 bases, J lost 2 bases, and 14 bases lay in between. Germline V lookup: CDR1 SGHAT, CDR2 FQNNGV.

With regard to this clonotype: Sequence at one end of the junction differs from germline and may be a read error. The rearrangement joins TRBV20-1 to TRBJ2-2, with TRBD1 identical over 10 bases. The CDR3 runs 15 residues. The germline gives CDR1 DFQATT, CDR2 SNEGSKA (reference sequence). CDR3 region: CSAREGTGDTGELSW. The CDR3 region has the DNA TGCAGTGCTAGAGAAGGGACAGGGGACACCGGGGAGCTGTCTTGG.

The chain has TRBV5-1 and TRBJ2-6; 9 nucleotides agree with TRBD1. This CDR3 is built from 15 residues. Germline trimming cut 0 bases from V and 8 bases from J; bases unmatched to any gene: 3. Germline V gene lookup returns CDR1 SGHRS and CDR2 YFSETQ. The CDR3 region is CASSLGGTGTNVLTF. DNA of the CDR3: TGCGCCAGCAGCTTGGGCGGGACAGGGACCAACGTCCTGACTTTC.

This rearrangement joins TRBV7-2 to TRBJ2-1; the match to TRBD1 covers 8 bases. The length of the CDR3 is 14 residues. Per the germline V gene, CDR1 is SGHTA and CDR2 is FQGNSA. The V gene end was trimmed by 6 bases and the J gene end by 9 bases; junction bases not matched to a gene: 10. CDR3 protein: CASSAQGAQGEQFF. The DNA for the CDR3 is TGTGCCAGCAGTGCTCAGGGGGCCCAGGGTGAGCAGTTCTTC.

The table lists this clonotype with a count of one. The chain couples TRBV7-3 to TRBJ2-5; TRBD2 matches 9 bases. The junction had 12 bases not matched to a gene; V was cut back by 4 bases and J by 6 bases. The CDR3 is 16 amino acids. Germline values: CDR1 SGHTA, CDR2 FQGTGA. This CDR3 is CASSSGGAGGPKTQYF. The CDR3 DNA reads TGTGCCAGCAGCTCAGGTGGCGCGGGAGGGCCTAAGACCCAGTACTTC. The entire variable domain, with the rest obtained from reference TRBV7-3 and TRBJ2-5, is as follows: GAGVSQTPSNKVTEKGKYVELRCDPISGHTALYWYRQSLGQGPEFLIYFQGTGAADDSGLPNDRFFAVRPEGSVSTLKIQRTERGDSAVYLCASSSGGAGGPKTQYFGPGTRLLVL.

This clonotype was observed a handful of times. V usage is TRBV30 and J usage is TRBJ2-6; a possible D gene is TRBD1 (5 bases). The germline V gene has CDR1 GTSNPN and CDR2 SVGIG (reference sequence). The ends were cut back, 4 bases at V and 0 bases at J, with 10 bases in the middle. The CDR3 extends over 15 amino acids. CDR3 amino acids: CAWNQGSSGANVLTF. The CDR3 nucleotides are TGTGCCTGGAATCAGGGTAGCTCTGGGGCCAACGTCCTGACTTTC.

This clonotype was counted ten times or more. The chain is built from TRBV6-5 and TRBJ1-4; no reliable D call. CDR1 MNHEY and CDR2 SVGAGI come from the germline V gene. The CDR3 length is 15 residues. The V end was cut by 0 bases, the J end by 8 bases, with 13 bases between. The CDR3 protein is CASSYSAGGEEKLFF. The CDR3 bases are TGTGCCAGCAGTTACTCGGCAGGTGGGGAGGAAAAACTGTTTTTT.

This clonotype came up many times. V and J are TRBV7-2 and TRBJ1-3; D gene unclear. Per germline, CDR1 SGHTA and CDR2 FQGNSA. This CDR3 contains 16 residues. Trimming took off 3 bases at V and 0 bases at J, with 12 bases between the two ends. CDR3 amino acids: CASSFLRPLSGNTIYF. The CDR3 DNA follows: TGTGCCAGCAGCTTCCTCCGACCCCTCTCTGGAAACACCATATATTTT.

The chain has TRBV20-1 and TRBJ2-7; the match to TRBD2 covers 12 bases. J lost 0 bases, V lost 1 base, and 16 bases had no gene match. The CDR3 has 20 residues. Germline CDR1 and CDR2: DFQATT and SNEGSKA (reference sequence). Here the CDR3 reads CSARAASGGVSGWNSYEQYF. Here the CDR3 DNA reads TGCAGTGCTAGAGCGGCTAGCGGGGGGGTTAGCGGGTGGAACTCCTACGAGCAGTACTTC.